The 24 T cell receptor beta chains below all came from one sample that was sequenced in a study of beta chain features in type 1 diabetes. Regarding the study as a whole: In all four CD4+ subsets, TCRB CDR3 length was significantly, moderately reduced in type 1 diabetes.

These receptors' targets are unknown. Expressed TCRB transcripts were sequenced because the entire RNA isolate underwent reverse transcription. Profiled with immunoSEQ multiplex PCR; TCRdb holds only in-frame clones, not every one. The table records around 100,000 clones, under 30% of them present only once. The sample comprised central memory CD4+ T cells from blood. The receptors originated from a young woman with type 1 diabetes.

The rearrangement uses TRBV6-5 and TRBJ1-4; no clear D gene. This CDR3 is built from 16 residues. Germline V gene lookup returns CDR1 MNHEY and CDR2 SVGAGI. Trimming removed 0 bases from V and 0 bases from J, with 8 bases in between. CDR3 DNA sequence: TGTGCCAGCAGTTACTCGATTGGCCCAACTAATGAAAAACTGTTTTTT. Its protein product is CASSYSIGPTNEKLFF.

This clone was seen once. The chain uses TRBV2 and TRBJ2-7; 10 positions match TRBD1. CDR3 length: 14 residues. Germline values: CDR1 SNHLY, CDR2 FYNNEI. The trim removed 5 bases at V and 6 bases at J, leaving 7 bases unmatched. The CDR3, as DNA: TGTGCCAGCAGTAAGACAGGGGGCACGTTCGAGCAGTACGTC. Translating it yields CASSKTGGTFEQYV.

V is TRBV15 and J is TRBJ2-5; D is unresolved. This CDR3 is built from 13 residues. V was cut by 1 base and J by 4 bases, with 7 bases left in between. The germline V gene has CDR1 LNHNV and CDR2 YYDKDF (reference sequence). In DNA form, the CDR3 reads TGTGCCACCAGCAGAGTAATTCGAGAGACCCAGTACTTC. Translated, it gives CATSRVIRETQYF.

The chain couples TRBV29-1 to TRBJ2-7, with 13 bases lining up with TRBD2. The germline gives CDR1 SQVTM, CDR2 ANQGSEA. The CDR3 extends over 15 amino acids. Losses at the gene ends were 5 bases for V and 6 bases for J; bases not matched to a gene: 10. The CDR3 reads CSVLGTSGVYGEQYF. The CDR3, as DNA: TGCAGCGTTTTGGGGACTAGCGGGGTTTATGGCGAGCAGTACTTC.

This clone appeared a few times. The rearrangement uses TRBV4-3 and TRBJ1-2; the D is unclear. The CDR3 consists of 13 residues. Germline-derived CDR1 and CDR2 are LGHNA and YSLEER. The V end lost 0 bases, the J end lost 8 bases, and 10 bases lay between the germline ends. The CDR3 loop reads CASSQEGGNGYTF. The CDR3 nucleotides are TGCGCCAGCAGCCAAGAAGGAGGGAACGGCTACACCTTC.

This chain links TRBV5-1 with TRBJ2-1; maybe TRBD1 (6 bases). Trimming stripped 4 bases from V and 7 bases from J, with 21 bases between. This CDR3 has 16 amino acids. Germline V lookup: CDR1 SGHRS, CDR2 YFSETQ. The CDR3 region is CASSLGAGTTRNEQFF. CDR3 nucleotide sequence: TGCGCCAGCAGCCTTGGAGCCGGGACAACAAGAAATGAGCAGTTCTTC.

In its sample, this clone was seen a few times. This chain links TRBV2 with TRBJ2-3; possibly TRBD1 for D (5 bases). V lost 6 bases and J lost 2, with 12 bases in between. There are 14 residues in the CDR3. CDR1 is SNHLY and CDR2 is FYNNEI in the germline V gene. CDR3 DNA: TGTGCCAGCAGGGACAATACGAACACAGATACGCAGTATTTT. Protein sequence: CASRDNTNTDTQYF.

This clone was counted between two and nine times. This chain uses TRBV7-2 with TRBJ2-5; maybe TRBD2 (5 bases). The V gene's germline CDR1 is SGHTA and CDR2 FQGNSA. This CDR3 contains 14 residues. The ends were cut back, 0 bases at V and 0 bases at J, with 5 bases in the middle. In DNA, the CDR3 is TGTGCCAGCAGCTTAGCCGGGAACCAAGAGACCCAGTACTTC. It codes for CASSLAGNQETQYF.

This clone was recorded a few times. This chain uses TRBV28 with TRBJ2-3, with 9 positions matching TRBD2. V lost 7 bases, J lost 1 base, and 3 bases stayed unmatched. This CDR3 is 14 amino acids long. Germline values: CDR1 MDHEN, CDR2 SYDVKM. CDR3 amino acids: CASKEREGTDTQYF. The CDR3 nucleotides read TGTGCCAGCAAGGAGCGGGAGGGCACAGATACGCAGTATTTT.

This sequence joins TRBV4-2 and TRBJ2-7; D may be TRBD2 (6 bases). This CDR3 region has 15 residues. Germline CDR1 LGHNA, CDR2 YNFKEQ. V was trimmed by 0 bases and J by 4 bases, leaving 13 bases between them. The CDR3 sequence: CASSQEFSAGYEQYF. Written as DNA, the CDR3 is TGTGCCAGCAGCCAAGAATTTAGCGCGGGGTACGAGCAGTACTTC.

There are a few counts of this clone. The CDR3: CASQVGQKNTEAFF. The DNA for the CDR3 is TGCGCCAGCCAAGTCGGACAGAAGAACACTGAAGCTTTCTTT. The chain uses TRBV5-1 and TRBJ1-1; a possible D gene is TRBD1 (6 bases). The ends were cut back, 7 bases at V and 1 base at J, with 14 bases in the middle. The CDR3 has 14 amino acids. Looked up from germline, CDR1 is SGHRS and CDR2 is YFSETQ.

In DNA, the CDR3 is TGCAGCGTCGGGACAGGGGGCGGGTATGGCTACACCTTC. Amino acid sequence: CSVGTGGGYGYTF. The chain has TRBV29-1 and TRBJ1-2; the match to TRBD1 covers 12 bases. The V and J ends lost 6 bases and 5 bases, in that order; junction bases with no gene match: 4. This CDR3 is built from 13 residues. Germline assignment: CDR1 SQVTM and CDR2 ANQGSEA.

The chain has TRBV7-6 and TRBJ2-3; 8 bases line up with TRBD2. The germline CDR1 and CDR2 sequences are SGHVS and FNYEAQ. Unmatched junction bases numbered 11, after V lost 5 bases and J lost 4 bases. The CDR3 contains 16 residues. The CDR3 here is CASSLLAGTVPDTQYF. The CDR3 nucleotides read TGTGCCAGCAGCCTGTTAGCGGGAACCGTCCCAGATACGCAGTATTTT.

In its sample, this clone was seen a few times. This chain joins TRBV30 and TRBJ2-5; perhaps TRBD2 as D (5 bases). The V end lost 8 bases, the J end lost 1 base, and 17 bases lay between the germline ends. Germline CDR1 GTSNPN, CDR2 SVGIG (reference sequence). This CDR3 region has 14 residues. CDR3: CAGTLGGGQETQYF. In DNA, the CDR3 is TGTGCCGGAACCCTCGGAGGTGGCCAAGAGACCCAGTACTTC.

The chain couples TRBV2 to TRBJ2-3, with TRBD1 matching over 9 bases. Trimming at V came to 6 bases and at J to 1 base, leaving 8 bases not matched to a gene. The CDR3 spans 16 residues. Looked up from germline, CDR1 is SNHLY and CDR2 is FYNNEI. CDR3 sequence: CASSPQGARGTDTQYF. For the CDR3, the DNA is TGTGCCAGCAGCCCACAGGGGGCGCGGGGCACAGATACGCAGTATTTT. Variable domain in full (rest from reference TRBV2 and TRBJ2-3): EPEVTQTPSHQVTQMGQEVILRCVPISNHLYFYWYRQILGQKVEFLVSFYNNEISEKSEIFDDQFSVERPDGSNFTLKIRSTKLEDSAMYFCASSPQGARGTDTQYFGPGTRLTVL.

V is TRBV5-4 and J is TRBJ2-4, with 12 bases matching TRBD2. The length of the CDR3 is 16 residues. The trim removed 2 bases at V and 7 bases at J, leaving 7 bases unmatched. Germline V lookup: CDR1 SGHNT, CDR2 YYREEE (reference sequence). The CDR3 sequence: CASSLRLAGVGNIQYF. CDR3 DNA sequence: TGTGCCAGCAGCTTAAGACTAGCGGGAGTAGGGAACATTCAGTACTTC.

This clone was picked up a small number of times. The V and J genes are TRBV30 and TRBJ1-2; maybe TRBD1 (5 bases). CDR1 and CDR2 from the germline V gene are GTSNPN and SVGIG (reference sequence). This CDR3 is built from 13 residues. Trimming cost V 3 bases and J 6 bases, with 14 bases left between them. The CDR3 region has the DNA TGTGCCTGGAGCCTTGGACATTCCGATGGCTACACCTTC. Translation gives CAWSLGHSDGYTF.

V and J are TRBV4-1 and TRBJ2-7; TRBD2 matches 13 bases. Per the germline V gene, CDR1 is MGHRA and CDR2 is YSYEKL. There are 17 residues in the CDR3. V trimming: 2 bases; J trimming: 6 bases; junction bases outside the gene matches: 10. Here the CDR3 reads CASSQKTGTSGMSEQYF. DNA for the CDR3: TGCGCCAGCAGCCAAAAAACCGGGACTAGCGGGATGAGCGAGCAGTACTTC.

This clone was observed a few times. The V and J genes are TRBV29-1 and TRBJ2-3; the match to TRBD2 covers 11 bases. Germline V gene lookup returns CDR1 SQVTM and CDR2 ANQGSEA. CDR3 size: 14 residues. Trimming at V came to 7 bases and at J to 3 bases, leaving 6 bases not matched to a gene. CDR3 sequence reads: CSAASSGGTDTQYF. The CDR3 DNA reads TGCAGCGCCGCTTCTAGCGGGGGGACAGATACGCAGTATTTT.

This clone has just a few counts. The chain is built from TRBV5-4 and TRBJ2-4; D is ambiguous. The CDR3 runs to 16 residues. With 4 bases removed from V and 1 base from J, the gap between germline ends came to 15 bases. The germline V gene encodes CDR1 SGHNT and CDR2 YYREEE (reference sequence). The CDR3 sequence is CASSVLGLAAKNIQYF. The CDR3 DNA reads as TGTGCCAGCAGCGTTCTTGGGCTGGCGGCCAAAAACATTCAGTACTTC.

This clone has a count of ten or more. The chain uses TRBV30 and TRBJ2-7, with D maybe TRBD2 (5 bases). CDR1 is GTSNPN, CDR2 SVGIG, per germline (reference sequence). V shed 5 bases and J shed 1 base, with 12 bases lying between them. This CDR3 has 13 amino acids. The CDR3 loop reads CAWSSGSSYEQYF. The CDR3, as DNA: TGTGCCTGGTCCTCGGGGTCATCCTACGAGCAGTACTTC.

J is TRBJ2-1 and V is TRBV29-1, with 11 bases fitting TRBD2. Germline V gene lookup returns CDR1 SQVTM and CDR2 ANQGSEA. The CDR3 is made up of 12 amino acids. V lost 7 bases, J lost 4 bases, and 0 bases stayed unmatched. This CDR3 reads CSGLAGYNEQFF. Here the CDR3 DNA reads TGCAGCGGACTAGCGGGGTACAATGAGCAGTTCTTC.

This chain links TRBV6-1 with TRBJ1-2; no firm D call. Trimming pared 6 bases from V and 1 base from J, leaving 12 bases between. Germline CDR1 and CDR2: MNHNS and SASEGT. The CDR3 totals 14 residues. DNA for the CDR3: TGTGCCAGCAGGAAGTTGGGCGATAACTATGGCTACACCTTC. Its protein product is CASRKLGDNYGYTF.

This clone has just a few counts. V and J are TRBV4-3 and TRBJ2-2, with 7 bases identical to TRBD2. This CDR3 has 17 residues. The ends lost 0 bases at V and 0 bases at J; junction bases unmatched: 4. The germline CDR1 and CDR2 sequences are LGHNA and YSLEER. CDR3 coding DNA: TGCGCCAGCAGCCAAGATGCTAGCGGAGCGAACACCGGGGAGCTGTTTTTT. Translation: CASSQDASGANTGELFF.